This T cell receptor beta chain was identified during a study of identical twins. Study outcomes and limitations: Cord blood's abundant beta clonotypes had fewer insertions, unlike memory repertoires. Beta out-of-frame sequences showed weaker excess sharing between twins. Zero-insertion analyses could be partly confounded by invariant MAIT and iNKT cells.

Each CDR3 protein gets one entry after TCRdb re-called the 5' RACE reads with MiXCR. The sample lists 200,000 to 300,000 distinct CDR3 sequences; roughly 12% were seen once. With V trimmed by 4 bases and J by 5 bases, 5 bases remained unmatched. The germline gives CDR1 SGHTA, CDR2 FQGNSA. The CDR3 extends over 16 amino acids. On this clonotype itself: The antigen is undetermined.

Healthy Caucasians provided all donations. These data also formed part of another study, on yellow fever vaccine responses in identical twins.

The sequence was collected from a woman aged 18-35 years in good health. The rearrangement joins TRBV7-2 to TRBJ2-1; 13 positions agree with TRBD2. Sequencing was carried out using memory (CD45RO+) T cells sorted from blood. The CDR3 loop reads CASSSRGLAGDNEQFF. The CDR3 coding sequence is TGTGCCAGCAGCTCCCGAGGACTAGCGGGAGACAATGAGCAGTTCTTC.